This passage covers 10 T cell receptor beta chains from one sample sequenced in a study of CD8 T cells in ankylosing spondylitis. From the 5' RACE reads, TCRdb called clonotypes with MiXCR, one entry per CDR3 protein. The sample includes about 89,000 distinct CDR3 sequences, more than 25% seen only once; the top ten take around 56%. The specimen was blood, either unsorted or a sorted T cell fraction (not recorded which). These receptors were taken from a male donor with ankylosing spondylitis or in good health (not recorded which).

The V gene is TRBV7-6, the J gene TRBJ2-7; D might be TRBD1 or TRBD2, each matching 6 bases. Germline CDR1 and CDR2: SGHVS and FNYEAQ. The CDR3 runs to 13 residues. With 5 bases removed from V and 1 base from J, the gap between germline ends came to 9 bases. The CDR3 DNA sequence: TGTGCCAGCAGCGTAGGGGGGTCCTACGAGCAGTACGTC. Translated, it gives CASSVGGSYEQYV.

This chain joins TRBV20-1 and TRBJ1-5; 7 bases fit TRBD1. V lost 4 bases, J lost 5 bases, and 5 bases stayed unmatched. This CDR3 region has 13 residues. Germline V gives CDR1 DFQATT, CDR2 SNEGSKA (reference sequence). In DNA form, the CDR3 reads TGCAGTGCTACTGGGACAGCGCATCAGCCCCAGCATTTT. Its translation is CSATGTAHQPQHF.

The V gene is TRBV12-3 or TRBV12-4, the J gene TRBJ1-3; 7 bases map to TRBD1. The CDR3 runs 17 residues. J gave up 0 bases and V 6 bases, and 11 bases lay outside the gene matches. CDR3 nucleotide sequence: TGTGCCAGCAGCCGACCGGGACAGATTCCCTCTGGAAACACCATATATTTT. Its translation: CASSRPGQIPSGNTIYF.

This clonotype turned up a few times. CDR3 sequence: CASSGRPGLAYEQYF. As DNA, the CDR3 is TGTGCCAGCAGCGGGAGACCGGGACTTGCCTACGAGCAGTACTTC. V is TRBV7-8 and J is TRBJ2-7, with D perhaps TRBD2 (6 bases). The CDR3 is made up of 15 amino acids. Trimming shortened V by 5 bases and J by 2 bases, and 16 bases separated the two germline ends. Per germline, CDR1 SGHVS and CDR2 FQNEAQ. The complete variable domain, with remaining parts taken from reference TRBV7-8 and TRBJ2-7, reads GAGVSQSPRYKVAKRGQDVALRCDPISGHVSLFWYQQALGQGPEFLTYFQNEAQLDKSGLPSDRFFAERPEGSVSTLKIQRTQQEDSAVYLCASSGRPGLAYEQYFGPGTRLTVT.

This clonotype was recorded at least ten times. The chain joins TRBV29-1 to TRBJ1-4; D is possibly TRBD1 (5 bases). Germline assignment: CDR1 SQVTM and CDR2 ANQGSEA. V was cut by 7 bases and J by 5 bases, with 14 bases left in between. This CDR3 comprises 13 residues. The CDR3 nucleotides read TGCAGCGCCGGGACTTTCAACAATGAAAAACTGTTTTTT. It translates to CSAGTFNNEKLFF. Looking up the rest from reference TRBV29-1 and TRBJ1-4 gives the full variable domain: SAVISQKPSRDICQRGTSLTIQCQVDSQVTMMFWYRQQPGQSLTLIATANQGSEATYESGFVIDKFPISRPNLTFSTLTVSNMSPEDSSIYLCSAGTFNNEKLFFGSGTQLSVL.

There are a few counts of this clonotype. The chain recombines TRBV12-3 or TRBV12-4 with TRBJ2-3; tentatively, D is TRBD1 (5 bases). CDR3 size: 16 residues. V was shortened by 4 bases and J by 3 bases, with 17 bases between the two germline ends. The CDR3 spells CASSWRQPQVTDTQYF. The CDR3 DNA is TGTGCCAGCAGTTGGAGACAGCCCCAGGTAACAGATACGCAGTATTTT.

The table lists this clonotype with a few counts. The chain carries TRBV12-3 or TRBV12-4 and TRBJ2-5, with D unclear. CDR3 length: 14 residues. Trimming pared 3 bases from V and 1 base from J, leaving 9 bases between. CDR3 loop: CASSFGRSQETQYF. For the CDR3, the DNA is TGTGCCAGCAGTTTCGGGCGCAGCCAAGAGACCCAGTACTTC.

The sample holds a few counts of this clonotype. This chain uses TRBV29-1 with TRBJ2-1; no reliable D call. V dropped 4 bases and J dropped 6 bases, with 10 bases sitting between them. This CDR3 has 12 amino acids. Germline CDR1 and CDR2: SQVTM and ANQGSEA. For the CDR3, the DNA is TGCAGCGTTGTTTGGGCTTCCAATGAGCAGTTCTTC. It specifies CSVVWASNEQFF.

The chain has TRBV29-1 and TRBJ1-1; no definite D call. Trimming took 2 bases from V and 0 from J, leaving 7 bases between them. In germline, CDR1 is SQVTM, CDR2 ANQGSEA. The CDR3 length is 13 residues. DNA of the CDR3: TGCAGCGTTGAATGGATCATGAACACTGAAGCTTTCTTT. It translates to CSVEWIMNTEAFF.

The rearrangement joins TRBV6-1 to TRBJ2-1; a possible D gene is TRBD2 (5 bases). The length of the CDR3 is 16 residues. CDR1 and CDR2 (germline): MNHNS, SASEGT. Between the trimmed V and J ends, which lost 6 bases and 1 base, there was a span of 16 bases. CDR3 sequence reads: CASSRELGRSYNEQFF. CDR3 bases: TGTGCCAGCAGCCGCGAACTAGGGCGATCCTACAATGAGCAGTTCTTC.